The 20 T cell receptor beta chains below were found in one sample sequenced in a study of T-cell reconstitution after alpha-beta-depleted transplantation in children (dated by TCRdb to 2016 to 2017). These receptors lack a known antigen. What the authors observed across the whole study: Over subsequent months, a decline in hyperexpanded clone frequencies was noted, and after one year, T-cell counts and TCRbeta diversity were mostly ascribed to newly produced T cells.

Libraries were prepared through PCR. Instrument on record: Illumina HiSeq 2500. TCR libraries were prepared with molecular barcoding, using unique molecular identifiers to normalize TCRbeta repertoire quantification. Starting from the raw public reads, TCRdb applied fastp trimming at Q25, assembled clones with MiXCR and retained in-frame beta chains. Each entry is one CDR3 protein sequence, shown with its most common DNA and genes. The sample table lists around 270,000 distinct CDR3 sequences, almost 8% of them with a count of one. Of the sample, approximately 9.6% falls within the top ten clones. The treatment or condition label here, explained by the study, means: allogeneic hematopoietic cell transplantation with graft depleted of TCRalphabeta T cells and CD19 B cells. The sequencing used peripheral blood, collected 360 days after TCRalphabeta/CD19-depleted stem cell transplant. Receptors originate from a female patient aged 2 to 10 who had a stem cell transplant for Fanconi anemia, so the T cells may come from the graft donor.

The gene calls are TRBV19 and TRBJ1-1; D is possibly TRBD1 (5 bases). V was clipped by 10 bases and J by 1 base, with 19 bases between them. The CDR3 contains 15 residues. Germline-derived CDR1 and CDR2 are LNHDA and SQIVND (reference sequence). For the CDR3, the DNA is TGTGCCATTCCAGGGCGGGGGAGAAAGAACACTGAAGCTTTCTTT. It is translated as CAIPGRGRKNTEAFF.

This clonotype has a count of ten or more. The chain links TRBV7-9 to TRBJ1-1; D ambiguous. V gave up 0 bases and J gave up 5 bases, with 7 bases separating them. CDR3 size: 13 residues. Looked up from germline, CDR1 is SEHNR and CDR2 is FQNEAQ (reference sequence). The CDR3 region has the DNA TGTGCCAGCAGCTTAGCGCGAGGAACTGAAGCTTTCTTT. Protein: CASSLARGTEAFF.

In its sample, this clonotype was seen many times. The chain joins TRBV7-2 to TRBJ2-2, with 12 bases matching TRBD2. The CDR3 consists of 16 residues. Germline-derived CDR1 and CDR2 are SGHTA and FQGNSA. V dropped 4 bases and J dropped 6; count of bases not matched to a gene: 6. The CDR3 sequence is CASSSGLAGRAGELFF. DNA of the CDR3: TGTGCCAGCAGCTCAGGACTAGCGGGAAGGGCCGGGGAGCTGTTTTTT. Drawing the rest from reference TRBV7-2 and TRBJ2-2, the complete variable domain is GAGVSQSPSNKVTEKGKDVELRCDPISGHTALYWYRQSLGQGLEFLIYFQGNSAPDKSGLPSDRFSAERTGGSVSTLTIQRTQQEDSAVYLCASSSGLAGRAGELFFGEGSRLTVL.

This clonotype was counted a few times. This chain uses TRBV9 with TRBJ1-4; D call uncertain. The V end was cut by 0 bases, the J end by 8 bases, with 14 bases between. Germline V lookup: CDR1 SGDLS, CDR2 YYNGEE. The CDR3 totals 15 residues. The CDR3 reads CASSVGKARNEKLFF. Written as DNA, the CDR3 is TGTGCCAGCAGCGTAGGAAAGGCCCGTAACGAAAAACTGTTTTTT. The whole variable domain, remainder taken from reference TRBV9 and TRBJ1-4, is DSGVTQTPKHLITATGQRVTLRCSPRSGDLSVYWYQQSLDQGLQFLIQYYNGEERAKGNILERFSAQQFPDLHSELNLSSLELGDSALYFCASSVGKARNEKLFFGSGTQLSVL.

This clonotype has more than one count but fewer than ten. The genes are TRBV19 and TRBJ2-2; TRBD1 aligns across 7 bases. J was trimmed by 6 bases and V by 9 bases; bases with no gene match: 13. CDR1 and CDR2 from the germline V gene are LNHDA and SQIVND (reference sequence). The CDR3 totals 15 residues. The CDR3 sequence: CASTWTGSPPGELFF. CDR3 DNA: TGTGCCAGCACCTGGACAGGCTCCCCCCCCGGGGAGCTGTTTTTT.

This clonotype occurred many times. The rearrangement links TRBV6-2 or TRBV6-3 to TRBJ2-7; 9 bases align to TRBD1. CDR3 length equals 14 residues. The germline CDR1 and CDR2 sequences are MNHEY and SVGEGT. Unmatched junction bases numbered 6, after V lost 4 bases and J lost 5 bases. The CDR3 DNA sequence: TGTGCCAGCAGTTCGACAGGGGGAGGACACGAGCAGTACTTC. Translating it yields CASSSTGGGHEQYF.

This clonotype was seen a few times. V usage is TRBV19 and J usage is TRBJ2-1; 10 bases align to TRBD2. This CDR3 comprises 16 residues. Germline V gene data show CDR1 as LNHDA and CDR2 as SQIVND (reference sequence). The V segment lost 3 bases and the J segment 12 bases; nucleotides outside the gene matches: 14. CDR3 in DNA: TGTGCCAGTAGTATTTTGAGCGGGAGGGCCGGAATCGTGCAGTTCTTC. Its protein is CASSILSGRAGIVQFF.

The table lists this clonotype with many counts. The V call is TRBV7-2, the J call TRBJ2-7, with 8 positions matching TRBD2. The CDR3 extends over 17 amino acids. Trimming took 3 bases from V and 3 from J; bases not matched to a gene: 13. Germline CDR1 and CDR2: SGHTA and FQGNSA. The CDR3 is CASSLISGGRPFYEQYF. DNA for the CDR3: TGTGCCAGCAGCTTGATAAGCGGGGGCCGCCCATTCTACGAGCAGTACTTC.

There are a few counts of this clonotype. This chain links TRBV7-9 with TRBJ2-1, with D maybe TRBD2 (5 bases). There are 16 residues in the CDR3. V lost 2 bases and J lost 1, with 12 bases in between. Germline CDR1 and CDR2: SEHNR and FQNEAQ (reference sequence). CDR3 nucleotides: TGTGCCAGCAGCTTATTCGGAGGTATTTCCTACAATGAGCAGTTCTTC. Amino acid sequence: CASSLFGGISYNEQFF.

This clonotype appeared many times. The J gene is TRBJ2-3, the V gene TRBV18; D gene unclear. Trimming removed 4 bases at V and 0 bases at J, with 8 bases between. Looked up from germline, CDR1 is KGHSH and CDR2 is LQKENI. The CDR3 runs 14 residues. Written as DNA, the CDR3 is TGTGCCAGCTCACGGAAGGATAGCACAGATACGCAGTATTTT. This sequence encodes CASSRKDSTDTQYF.

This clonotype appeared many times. Written as DNA, the CDR3 is TGTGCTAGTGCCCTAGCAGACACAGGGATGGCGGACACCGGGGAGCTGTTTTTT. The encoded protein is CASALADTGMADTGELFF. This chain joins TRBV12-5 and TRBJ2-2; TRBD1 might be the D (6 bases). The CDR3 is 18 residues long. Germline V gene sequence: CDR1 LGHNT, CDR2 FRNRAP. Trimming cost V 7 bases and J 3 bases, with 24 bases left between them. The whole variable domain, filled in from reference TRBV12-5 and TRBJ2-2, reads DARVTQTPRHKVTEMGQEVTMRCQPILGHNTVFWYRQTMMQGLELLAYFRNRAPLDDSGMPKDRFSAEMPDATLATLKIQPSEPRDSAVYFCASALADTGMADTGELFFGEGSRLTVL.

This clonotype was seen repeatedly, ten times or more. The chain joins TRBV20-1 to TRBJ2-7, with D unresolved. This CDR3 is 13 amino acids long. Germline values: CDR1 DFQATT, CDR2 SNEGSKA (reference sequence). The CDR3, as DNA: TGCAGCTCAAAATCCGCACCCTCCTACGAGCAGTACTTC. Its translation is CSSKSAPSYEQYF.

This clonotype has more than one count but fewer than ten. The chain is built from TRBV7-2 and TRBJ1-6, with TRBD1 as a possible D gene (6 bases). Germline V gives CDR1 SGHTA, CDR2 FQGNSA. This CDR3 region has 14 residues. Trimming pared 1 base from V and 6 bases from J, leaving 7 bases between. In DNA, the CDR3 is TGTGCCAGCAGCTTAGTAGGGGGTAATTCACCCCTCCACTTT. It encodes CASSLVGGNSPLHF. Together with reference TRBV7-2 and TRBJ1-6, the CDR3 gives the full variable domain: GAGVSQSPSNKVTEKGKDVELRCDPISGHTALYWYRQSLGQGLEFLIYFQGNSAPDKSGLPSDRFSAERTGGSVSTLTIQRTQQEDSAVYLCASSLVGGNSPLHFGNGTRLTVT.

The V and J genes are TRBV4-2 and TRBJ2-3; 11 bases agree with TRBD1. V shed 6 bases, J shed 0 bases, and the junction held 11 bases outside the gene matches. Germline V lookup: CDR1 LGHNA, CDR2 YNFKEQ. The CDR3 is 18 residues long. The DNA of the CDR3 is TGTGCCAGCAGTCCAGGGACAGGGGGTAAACCTAGCACAGATACGCAGTATTTT. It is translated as CASSPGTGGKPSTDTQYF.

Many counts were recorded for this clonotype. The CDR3, as DNA: TGCGCCAGCAGCTTGATGACAGCCTATGGCTACACCTTC. It specifies CASSLMTAYGYTF. The chain recombines TRBV5-1 with TRBJ1-2, with D possibly matching TRBD1 (5 bases). CDR1 and CDR2 from the germline V gene are SGHRS and YFSETQ. V was trimmed by 1 base and J by 4 bases, leaving 8 bases between them. The CDR3 has 13 residues.

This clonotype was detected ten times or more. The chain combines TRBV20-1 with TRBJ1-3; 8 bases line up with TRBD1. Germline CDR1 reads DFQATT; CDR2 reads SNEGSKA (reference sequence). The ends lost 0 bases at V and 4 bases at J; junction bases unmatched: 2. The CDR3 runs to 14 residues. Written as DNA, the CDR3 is TGCAGTGCTAGAGACCGGGACAGGGGAAACACCATATATTTT. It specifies CSARDRDRGNTIYF.

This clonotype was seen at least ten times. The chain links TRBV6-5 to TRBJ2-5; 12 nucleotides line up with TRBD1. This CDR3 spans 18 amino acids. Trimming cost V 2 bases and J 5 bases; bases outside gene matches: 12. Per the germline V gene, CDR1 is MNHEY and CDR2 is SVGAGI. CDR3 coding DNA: TGTGCCAGCAGTTACCCAGCTACCGGGACAGGGGGCGTGGAGACCCAGTACTTC. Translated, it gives CASSYPATGTGGVETQYF.

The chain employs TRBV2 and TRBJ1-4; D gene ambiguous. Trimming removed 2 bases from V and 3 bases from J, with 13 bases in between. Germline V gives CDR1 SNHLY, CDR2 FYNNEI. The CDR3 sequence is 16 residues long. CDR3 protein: CASSESEWESNEKLFF. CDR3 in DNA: TGTGCCAGCAGTGAATCCGAGTGGGAATCTAATGAAAAACTGTTTTTT.

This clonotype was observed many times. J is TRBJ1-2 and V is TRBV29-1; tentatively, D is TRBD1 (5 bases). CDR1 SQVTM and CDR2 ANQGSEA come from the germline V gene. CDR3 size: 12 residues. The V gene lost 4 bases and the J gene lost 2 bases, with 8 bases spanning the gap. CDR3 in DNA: TGCAGCGTTGGTTCAGGGAACTATGGCTACACCTTC. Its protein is CSVGSGNYGYTF.

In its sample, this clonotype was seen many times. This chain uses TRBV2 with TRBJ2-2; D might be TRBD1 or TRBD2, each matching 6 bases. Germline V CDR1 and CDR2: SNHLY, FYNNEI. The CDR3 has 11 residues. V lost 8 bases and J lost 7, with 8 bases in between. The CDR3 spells CASGGHGELFF. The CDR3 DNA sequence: TGTGCCAGCGGGGGGCACGGGGAGCTGTTTTTT.